Listed here are 18 T cell receptor beta chains from one sample, sequenced in a study of PD-1 blockade in classical Hodgkin lymphoma. Every patient had relapsed following autologous stem cell transplantation, and cohorts differed in brentuximab vedotin exposure. Profiling relied on immunoSEQ multiplex PCR, and the TCRdb table lists in-frame clones only, not all of them. The sample has approximately 150,000 clones; about 78% are singletons. The sample consisted of peripheral blood mononuclear cells (PBMCs), taken before the second cycle of nivolumab. These receptors were taken from a human donor with classical Hodgkin lymphoma.

The chain recombines TRBV6-5 with TRBJ2-5, with D unresolved. The CDR3 extends over 11 amino acids. Germline loops: CDR1 MNHEY, CDR2 SVGAGI. Trimming left V 6 bases short and J 2 bases short, with 4 bases between. The CDR3 coding sequence is TGTGCCAGCAGGGATCAAGAGACCCAGTACTTC. Translating it yields CASRDQETQYF.

CDR3 sequence (DNA): TGTGCCAGTAGTCCGGGACACAGGAACACTGAAGCTTTCTTT. As protein: CASSPGHRNTEAFF. The rearrangement uses TRBV19 and TRBJ1-1, with D possibly being TRBD1 (6 bases). The CDR3 has 14 residues. Trimming left V 5 bases short and J 1 base short, with 11 bases between. Looked up from germline, CDR1 is LNHDA and CDR2 is SQIVND (reference sequence).

The rearrangement uses TRBV7-9 and TRBJ1-6, with D maybe TRBD1 (5 bases). CDR1 and CDR2 (germline): SEHNR, FQNEAQ (reference sequence). CDR3 size: 16 residues. V lost 5 bases and J 4 bases, leaving 15 bases between the germline ends. CDR3 sequence: CASSGGPTYYNSPLHF. The CDR3, as DNA: TGTGCCAGCAGCGGGGGACCAACGTATTATAATTCACCCCTCCACTTT. Full variable domain (outside the CDR3, taken from reference TRBV7-9 and TRBJ1-6): DTGVSQNPRHKITKRGQNVTFRCDPISEHNRLYWYRQTLGQGPEFLTYFQNEAQLEKSRLLSDRFSAERPKGSFSTLEIQRTEQGDSAMYLCASSGGPTYYNSPLHFGNGTRLTVT.

This chain uses TRBV6-1 with TRBJ2-3, with no clear D. Trimming removed 0 bases from V and 6 bases from J, with 7 bases in between. This CDR3 is built from 13 residues. Per germline, CDR1 MNHNS and CDR2 SASEGT. The CDR3: CASSEATRDTQYF. CDR3 DNA sequence: TGTGCCAGCAGTGAAGCGACGAGGGATACGCAGTATTTT.

The V call is TRBV5-1, the J call TRBJ2-7; D gene ambiguous. Deletions cut 3 bases from V and 3 bases from J, with 1 base between. The CDR3 has 10 amino acids. Looked up from germline, CDR1 is SGHRS and CDR2 is YFSETQ. The CDR3 loop reads CASSYYEQYF. CDR3 DNA: TGCGCCAGCAGCTACTACGAGCAGTACTTC.

In its sample, this clone was seen a few times. Here the CDR3 reads CASSLFVNQPQHF. The CDR3 DNA is TGCGCCAGCAGCTTGTTCGTCAATCAGCCCCAGCATTTT. This chain joins TRBV5-1 and TRBJ1-5, with D unclear. Germline V gene data show CDR1 as SGHRS and CDR2 as YFSETQ. CDR3 length equals 13 residues. Trimming cost V 1 base and J 3 bases, with 5 bases left between them.

This clone was detected only once. The chain employs TRBV18 and TRBJ2-3; D unclear. Germline-derived CDR1 and CDR2 are KGHSH and LQKENI. The V gene lost 0 bases and the J gene lost 1 base, with 11 bases spanning the gap. This CDR3 comprises 16 residues. The CDR3 region has the DNA TGTGCCAGCTCACCACCGTCCAGTCGGCGCACAGATACGCAGTATTTT. Translating gives CASSPPSSRRTDTQYF. The entire variable domain, with the rest obtained from reference TRBV18 and TRBJ2-3, is as follows: NAGVMQNPRHLVRRRGQEARLRCSPMKGHSHVYWYRQLPEEGLKFMVYLQKENIIDESGMPKERFSAEFPKEGPSILRIQQVVRGDSAAYFCASSPPSSRRTDTQYFGPGTRLTVL.

The V and J genes are TRBV27 and TRBJ1-4; the D is unclear. Germline loops: CDR1 MNHEY, CDR2 SMNVEV (reference sequence). The CDR3 is 16 amino acids. V lost 4 bases to trimming and J lost 0 bases, with 12 bases between them. The CDR3 DNA reads TGTGCCAGCAGTTCAAGGTCGCTGGCAACTAATGAAAAACTGTTTTTT. Protein: CASSSRSLATNEKLFF.

The chain has TRBV7-6 and TRBJ2-1; D is undetermined. The V gene lost 5 bases and the J gene lost 7 bases, with 15 bases spanning the gap. The CDR3 spans 14 residues. CDR1 SGHVS and CDR2 FNYEAQ come from the germline V gene. CDR3 sequence: CASSPRTDLNEQFF. The CDR3 nucleotides are TGTGCCAGCAGCCCTCGGACGGATTTGAATGAGCAGTTCTTC.

The chain joins TRBV18 to TRBJ1-6; D may be TRBD1 (5 bases). V lost 2 bases to trimming and J lost 4 bases, with 9 bases between them. The CDR3 sequence is 15 residues long. CDR1 is KGHSH, CDR2 LQKENI, per germline. The chain's CDR3 is CASSPRGGYNSPLHF. The DNA for the CDR3 is TGTGCCAGCTCACCAAGGGGAGGTTATAATTCACCCCTCCACTTT.

This chain uses TRBV6-5 with TRBJ1-2, with D uncertain. Trimming pared 2 bases from V and 5 bases from J, leaving 12 bases between. The germline V gene has CDR1 MNHEY and CDR2 SVGAGI. This CDR3 contains 14 residues. The CDR3 is CASSYRANDYGYTF. In DNA form, the CDR3 reads TGTGCCAGCAGTTACCGGGCTAACGATTATGGCTACACCTTC.

This chain joins TRBV6-5 and TRBJ1-1; D possibly corresponds to TRBD1 (6 bases). The V and J ends lost 4 bases and 3 bases respectively, with 12 bases between them. The CDR3 has 14 amino acids. Germline values: CDR1 MNHEY, CDR2 SVGAGI. The CDR3 DNA is TGTGCCAGCAGTTGGGGGGGCGGATACACTGAAGCTTTCTTT. This codes for CASSWGGGYTEAFF.

This clone showed up just once. The chain couples TRBV27 to TRBJ2-1, with 7 bases that match TRBD2. The CDR3 is made up of 16 amino acids. The V segment lost 2 bases and the J segment 1 base; nucleotides outside the gene matches: 5. Per germline, CDR1 MNHEY and CDR2 SMNVEV (reference sequence). The CDR3 DNA follows: TGTGCCAGCAGTTTAAGACGGGGGGTATCCTACAATGAGCAGTTCTTC. Its translation: CASSLRRGVSYNEQFF.

V and J are TRBV27 and TRBJ2-5, with D perhaps matching TRBD2 (5 bases). Trimming left V 6 bases short and J 1 base short, with 9 bases between. Germline V gene lookup returns CDR1 MNHEY and CDR2 SMNVEV (reference sequence). The CDR3 extends over 13 amino acids. The CDR3 DNA sequence: TGTGCCAGCAGACCCAGCGGCCAAGAGACCCAGTACTTC. Its translation is CASRPSGQETQYF.

V and J are TRBV6-6 and TRBJ2-7, with D tentatively TRBD1 or TRBD2 (5 bases each). Per the germline V gene, CDR1 is MNHNY and CDR2 is SVGAGI (reference sequence). V was pared by 2 bases and J by 2 bases, with 13 bases between. CDR3 size: 15 residues. The CDR3 DNA reads as TGTGCCAGCAGTTACGCCGGGACGGTTACCTACGAGCAGTACTTC. The encoded protein is CASSYAGTVTYEQYF.

The CDR3 nucleotides are TGTGCCAGCAGTTTCACGGGGGCCACTGAAGCTTTCTTT. It yields the protein CASSFTGATEAFF. The chain links TRBV27 to TRBJ1-1, with TRBD1 as a possible D gene (6 bases). CDR1 MNHEY and CDR2 SMNVEV come from the germline V gene (reference sequence). V was shortened by 3 bases and J by 4 bases, with 9 bases between the two germline ends. The CDR3 has 13 amino acids.

The chain is built from TRBV5-6 and TRBJ2-7; D ambiguous. From germline, CDR1 is SGHDT and CDR2 YYEEEE. Trimming left V 2 bases short and J 2 bases short, with 11 bases between. This CDR3 spans 14 amino acids. CDR3 DNA: TGTGCCAGCAGCTTAACTCGGACGACCTACGAGCAGTACTTC. This encodes CASSLTRTTYEQYF.

The J gene is TRBJ1-2, the V gene TRBV27; D remains ambiguous. In germline, CDR1 is MNHEY, CDR2 SMNVEV (reference sequence). The CDR3 has 12 amino acids. Trimming cost V 1 base and J 6 bases, with 6 bases left between them. CDR3 loop: CASSLYDHGYTF. The DNA for the CDR3 is TGTGCCAGCAGTTTATACGATCATGGCTACACCTTC.